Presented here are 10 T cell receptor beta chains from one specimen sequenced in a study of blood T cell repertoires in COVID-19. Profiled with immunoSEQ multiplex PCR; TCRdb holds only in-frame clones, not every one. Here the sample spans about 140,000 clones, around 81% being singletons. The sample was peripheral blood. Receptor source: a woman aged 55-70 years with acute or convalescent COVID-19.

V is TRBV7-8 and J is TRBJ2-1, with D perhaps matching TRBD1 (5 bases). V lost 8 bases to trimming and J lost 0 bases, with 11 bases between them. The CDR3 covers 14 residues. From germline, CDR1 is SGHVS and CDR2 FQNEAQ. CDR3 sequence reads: CASQGLSSYNEQFF. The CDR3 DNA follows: TGTGCCAGCCAGGGCCTAAGCTCCTACAATGAGCAGTTCTTC.

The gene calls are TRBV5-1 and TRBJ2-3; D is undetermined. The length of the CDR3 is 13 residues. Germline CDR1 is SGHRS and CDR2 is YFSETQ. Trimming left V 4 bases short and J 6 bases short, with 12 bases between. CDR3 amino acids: CASSPEIRDTQYF. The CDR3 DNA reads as TGCGCCAGCAGCCCCGAGATACGGGATACGCAGTATTTT.

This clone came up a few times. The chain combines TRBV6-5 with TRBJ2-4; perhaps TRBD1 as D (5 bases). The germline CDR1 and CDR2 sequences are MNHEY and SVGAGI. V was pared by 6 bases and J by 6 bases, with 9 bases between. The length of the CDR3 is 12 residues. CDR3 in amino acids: CASRSTGNIQYF. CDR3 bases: TGTGCCAGCAGGTCTACAGGAAACATTCAGTACTTC.

The CDR3 is CASSQGSGNEKLFF. The CDR3 DNA follows: TGTGCCAGCAGCCAAGGATCGGGGAATGAAAAACTGTTTTTT. This chain links TRBV7-9 with TRBJ1-4, with unresolved D. Per the germline V gene, CDR1 is SEHNR and CDR2 is FQNEAQ (reference sequence). The CDR3 is 14 residues long. Trimming stripped 5 bases from V and 5 bases from J, with 12 bases between.

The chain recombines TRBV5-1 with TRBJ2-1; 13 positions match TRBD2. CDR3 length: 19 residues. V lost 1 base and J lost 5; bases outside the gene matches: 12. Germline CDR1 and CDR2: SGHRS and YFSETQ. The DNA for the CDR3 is TGCGCCAGCAGCTTGTGGGGACTAGCGGGGCCCCCCTTAAACAATGAGCAGTTCTTC. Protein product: CASSLWGLAGPPLNNEQFF.

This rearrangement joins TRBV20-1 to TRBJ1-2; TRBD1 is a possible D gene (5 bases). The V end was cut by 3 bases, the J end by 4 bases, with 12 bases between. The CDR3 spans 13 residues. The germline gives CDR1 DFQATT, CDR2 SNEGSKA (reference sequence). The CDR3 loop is CSASSERGYGYTF. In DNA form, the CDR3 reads TGCAGTGCTAGTTCGGAAAGGGGCTATGGCTACACCTTC.

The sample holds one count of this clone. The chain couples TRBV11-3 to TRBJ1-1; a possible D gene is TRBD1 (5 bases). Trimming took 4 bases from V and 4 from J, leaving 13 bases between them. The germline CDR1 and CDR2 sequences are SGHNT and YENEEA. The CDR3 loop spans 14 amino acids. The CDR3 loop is CASSSQQGATEAFF. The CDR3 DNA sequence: TGTGCCAGCAGCTCCCAGCAGGGTGCCACTGAAGCTTTCTTT.

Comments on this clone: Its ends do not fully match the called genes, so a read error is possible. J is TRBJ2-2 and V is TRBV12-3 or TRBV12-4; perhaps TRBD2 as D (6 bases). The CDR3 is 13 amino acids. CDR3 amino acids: CASTLRETGELFF. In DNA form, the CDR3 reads TGTGCCAGCACTTTACGGGAGACCGGGGAGCTGTTTTTT.

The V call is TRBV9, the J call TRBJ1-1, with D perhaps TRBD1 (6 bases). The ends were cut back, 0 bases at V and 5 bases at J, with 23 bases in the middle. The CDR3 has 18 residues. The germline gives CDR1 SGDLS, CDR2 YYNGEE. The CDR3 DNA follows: TGTGCCAGCAGCGTAGACCCGGGGGGCGAGAAAGGAACAACTGAAGCTTTCTTT. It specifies CASSVDPGGEKGTTEAFF. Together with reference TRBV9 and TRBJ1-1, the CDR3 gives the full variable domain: DSGVTQTPKHLITATGQRVTLRCSPRSGDLSVYWYQQSLDQGLQFLIQYYNGEERAKGNILERFSAQQFPDLHSELNLSSLELGDSALYFCASSVDPGGEKGTTEAFFGQGTRLTVV.

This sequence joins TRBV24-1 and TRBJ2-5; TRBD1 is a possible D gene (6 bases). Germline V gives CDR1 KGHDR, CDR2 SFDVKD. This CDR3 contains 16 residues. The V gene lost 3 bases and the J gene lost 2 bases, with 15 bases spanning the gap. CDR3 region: CATSDPGRTAQETQYF. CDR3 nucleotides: TGTGCCACCAGTGATCCGGGCCGGACAGCTCAAGAGACCCAGTACTTC.